What follows describes a single T cell receptor (beta chain). This entry is derived from a study of control samples from healthy donors and cancer patients. Sequencing used immunoSEQ multiplex PCR; TCRdb keeps in-frame clones, though not all of them. The sample comprises 100,000 to 150,000 clones, about nine tenths of which are singletons, and 4.5% to 7% rests with the top ten. Sample: blood. The receptor's source is a man between 18 and 29 years old in good health.

The CDR3 loop reads CASSAPTDDTQYF. The CDR3, as DNA: TGTGCCAGCAGCGCCCCGACAGATGATACGCAGTATTTT. This rearrangement joins TRBV9 to TRBJ2-3; the D gene is possibly TRBD1 (5 bases). CDR1 is SGDLS and CDR2 is YYNGEE in the germline V gene. This CDR3 contains 13 residues. The V and J ends lost 3 bases and 6 bases respectively, with 11 bases between them.